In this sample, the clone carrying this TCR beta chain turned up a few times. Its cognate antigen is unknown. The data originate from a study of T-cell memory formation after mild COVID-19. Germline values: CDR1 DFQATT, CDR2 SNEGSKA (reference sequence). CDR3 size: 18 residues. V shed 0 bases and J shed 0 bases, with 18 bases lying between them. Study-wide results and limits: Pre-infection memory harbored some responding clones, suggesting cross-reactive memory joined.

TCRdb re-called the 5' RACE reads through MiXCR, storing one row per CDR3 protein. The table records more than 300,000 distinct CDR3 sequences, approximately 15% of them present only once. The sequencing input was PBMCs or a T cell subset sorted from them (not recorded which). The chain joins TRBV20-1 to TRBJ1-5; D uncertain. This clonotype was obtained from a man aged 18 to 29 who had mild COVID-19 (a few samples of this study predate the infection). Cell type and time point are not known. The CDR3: CSARDRLTFGYSNQPQHF. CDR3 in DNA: TGCAGTGCTAGAGATAGATTGACGTTCGGCTATAGCAATCAGCCCCAGCATTTT.